Listed here is a single T cell receptor (beta chain). Its antigen is not known. The CDR3 extends over 15 amino acids. Per germline, CDR1 LGHDT and CDR2 YNNKEL (reference sequence). CD45RO-CCR7+CD27+CD95- marked naive CD8+ T cells. This record comes from a study of CXCR3-negative and CXCR3-positive naive CD8 T cells. For the study at large: Overall TRB read output was some 140 million, and each library contained about 1.5 +/- 0.3 million reads. General study points: More hydrophobic TRB CDR3s occurred in CXCR3-positive than in CXCR3-negative naive cells. Within a donor, both naive subsets shared TRBV-TRBJ usage, unlike memory cells. Relative to memory CD8+ cells, whose diversity was much lower, both naive subsets had comparably high diversity.

The method, 5' RACE with UMI labels, was used to prepare the TRB cDNA libraries. Using the 5' RACE reads, TCRdb records one entry per CDR3 protein without DNA. Recorded here are around 140,000 distinct CDR3 sequences; the top ten clones represent around 0.41%. The chain has TRBV3-1 and TRBJ1-5; no DNA is available, so the TRBD1 call from TCRdb remains unchecked. Sequencing was performed on naive CXCR3+ CD8+ T cells from blood. The subset here: CD45RO-CCR7+CD27+CD95- naive CD8+ T cells expressing CXCR3 (TNR3+). This receptor was obtained from a human donor in good health. Some clones in this sample may be carry-over from other donors' samples. The CDR3 reads CASSHRTGGNQPQHF.